The clone carrying this TCR beta chain has only a few counts. The data stem from a study of blood T cells in healthy people across ages. The length of the CDR3 is 15 residues. CDR1 and CDR2 from the germline V gene are DFQATT and SNEGSKA (reference sequence). The V gene lost 0 bases and the J gene lost 1 base, with 12 bases spanning the gap. The study recruited healthy Caucasian donors from Russia who were aged about 6 to 90. Through a sample-barcoded 5' primer and a J-beta primer mix, a second PCR was run for 7 to 11 cycles. TCRdb re-derived calls from the 5' RACE reads in MiXCR, one entry per CDR3 protein. The sample lists around 800,000 distinct CDR3 sequences, approximately 24% seen once, with 3% in the top ten. These data also formed part of another study, on T cells of mothers and their children. Per that paper: Some 2.7 million TCR beta reads per child versus over 9 million per mother. The study found slightly higher but non-significant overlap in related versus unrelated mother-child pairs.

The sequence came from a boy younger than 18 in good health. The V call is TRBV20-1, the J call TRBJ2-5, with D possibly being TRBD1 (6 bases). The sample comprised blood. CDR3 region: CSARDETGTQETQYF. In nucleotides, the CDR3 is TGCAGTGCTAGAGATGAAACAGGGACCCAAGAGACCCAGTACTTC.